This TCR beta chain was recovered during a study of blood T cell repertoires in COVID-19. Overall study: COVID-19 samples, acute and convalescent, were from the United States, Italy and Spain. T cells, B-cell-depleted T cells, or PBMCs supplied cDNA or gDNA.

This CDR3 is 15 amino acids long. The trim removed 2 bases at V and 0 bases at J, leaving 1 base unmatched. Germline values: CDR1 KGHSH, CDR2 LQKENI. Source study methods: Reference gene primer amplification gave nucleated cell count estimates. This table comes from immunoSEQ multiplex PCR, and its TCRdb copy is limited to in-frame clones, with some not included. For V, J and clone size, that table is used; D and trimming come from the DNA. Among fewer than 500,000 clones listed, 75% to 90% were seen once. The source is a woman between 25 and 40 years old with acute or convalescent COVID-19. Sequenced material: peripheral blood. V gene TRBV18 combines with J gene TRBJ1-5; 7 nucleotides align to TRBD1. The CDR3 region is CASSPGTDSNQPQHF. The CDR3 region has the DNA TGTGCCAGCTCACCAGGGACAGATAGCAATCAGCCCCAGCATTTT. Complete variable domain (other parts from reference TRBV18 and TRBJ1-5): NAGVMQNPRHLVRRRGQEARLRCSPMKGHSHVYWYRQLPEEGLKFMVYLQKENIIDESGMPKERFSAEFPKEGPSILRIQQVVRGDSAAYFCASSPGTDSNQPQHFGDGTRLSIL.